This TCR beta chain came from a study of OX40 agonist ivuxolimab in advanced cancers. Study details: Those enrolled were roughly 85% male, with a mean age of around 60 years and ages from about 20 to 80. Patients achieving partial responses numbered three: one hepatocellular carcinoma case and two cutaneous melanoma cases. Study-wide results and caveats: Among patients with partial responses at 0.1-3.0 mg/kg, clonal expansion was among the lowest.

TCRdb's copy holds only in-frame clones and misses some; the assay was immunoSEQ multiplex PCR. The data show tens of thousands of clones, about 93% seen once. Comments on this clone: Its specificity is unknown.

This clonotype was sampled from an adult with an advanced solid tumor such as melanoma, head and neck, liver or kidney cancer. The source material was CD4+ or CD8+ T cells sorted from blood, sampled in a trial of the OX40 agonist ivuxolimab.

The CDR3 here is CAWSLGTSISYEQYF. CDR3 in DNA: TGTGCCTGGAGTCTCGGGACTAGCATCTCCTACGAGCAGTACTTC. This sequence joins TRBV30 and TRBJ2-7; 9 positions agree with TRBD2. Germline assignment: CDR1 GTSNPN and CDR2 SVGIG (reference sequence). CDR3 length: 15 amino acids. V lost 2 bases and J lost 0; bases outside the gene matches: 5.